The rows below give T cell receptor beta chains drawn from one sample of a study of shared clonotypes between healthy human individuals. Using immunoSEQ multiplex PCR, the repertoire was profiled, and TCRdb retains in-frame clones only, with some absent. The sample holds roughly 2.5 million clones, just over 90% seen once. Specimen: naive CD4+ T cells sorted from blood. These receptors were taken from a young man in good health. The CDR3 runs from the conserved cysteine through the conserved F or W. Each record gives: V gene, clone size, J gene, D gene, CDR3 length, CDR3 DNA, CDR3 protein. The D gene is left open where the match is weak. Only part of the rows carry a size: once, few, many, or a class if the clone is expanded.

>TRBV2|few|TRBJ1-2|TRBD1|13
TGTGCCAGCAGCGGACAGGTTAACTATGGCTACACCTTC
CASSGQVNYGYTF
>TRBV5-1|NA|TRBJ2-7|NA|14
TGCGCCAGCAGCTTGTATCAGGGCGGCTACGAGCAGTACTTC
CASSLYQGGYEQYF
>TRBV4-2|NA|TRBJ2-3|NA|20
TGTGCCAGCAGCCAAGGACAGGGCTCAAAAACTGGGCCACGGGGGGATACGCAGTATTTT
CASSQGQGSKTGPRGDTQYF
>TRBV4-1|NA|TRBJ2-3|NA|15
TGCGCCAGCAGAAAGGAATGGGGGATTACAGATACGCAGTATTTT
CASRKEWGITDTQYF
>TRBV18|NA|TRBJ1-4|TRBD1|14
TGTGCCAGCTCAAGGGGACAGGGGTTTGAAAAACTGTTTTTT
CASSRGQGFEKLFF
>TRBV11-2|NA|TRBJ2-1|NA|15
TGTGCCAGCAGCCTCTCCGGGCAGGGGGGTTATGAGCAGTTCTTC
CASSLSGQGGYEQFF
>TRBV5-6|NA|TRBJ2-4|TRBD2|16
TGTGCCAGCAGAAGAGCGGGGGGAGAGGACAAAAACATTCAGTACTTC
CASRRAGGEDKNIQYF
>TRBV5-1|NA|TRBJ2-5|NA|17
TGCGCCAGCAGCTTGTTATCCGCAGGGTCAAAGCAAGAGACCCAGTACTTC
CASSLLSAGSKQETQYF
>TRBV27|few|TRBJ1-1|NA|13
TGTGCCAGCAGTAGCAATTTGAACACTGAAGCTTTCTTT
CASSSNLNTEAFF
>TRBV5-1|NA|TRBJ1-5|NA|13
TGCGCCAGCAGCTCCACGGGAGGTCAGCCCCAGCATTTT
CASSSTGGQPQHF
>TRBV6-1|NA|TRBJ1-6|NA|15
TGTGCCAGCAGAATTCTAAGCTCCTATAATTCACCCCTCCACTTT
CASRILSSYNSPLHF
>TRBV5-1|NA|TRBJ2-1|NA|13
TGCGCCAGCAGCTATGACACATACAATGAGCAGTTCTTC
CASSYDTYNEQFF
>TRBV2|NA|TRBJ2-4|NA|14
TGTGCCACCGCCGGGCAGGGGACCAAAAACATTCAGTACTTC
CATAGQGTKNIQYF
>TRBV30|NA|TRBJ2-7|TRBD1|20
TGTGCCGCGCGAGGTGGGGCAGGGGGTATTAGTAGCGTACAACTACGCGAGCAGTACTTC
CAARGGAGGISSVQLREQYF
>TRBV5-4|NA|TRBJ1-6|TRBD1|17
TGTGCCAGCAGCTACATCGGGACAGGGTTCAGGAATTCACCCCTCCACTTT
CASSYIGTGFRNSPLHF
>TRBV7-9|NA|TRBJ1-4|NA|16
TGTGCCAGCAGCAGAACAGCCGGCGCGGGTAATGAAAAACTGTTTTTT
CASSRTAGAGNEKLFF
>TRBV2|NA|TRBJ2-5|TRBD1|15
TGTGCCAGCAGTGAATATCGGGACAGGGCTGAGACCCAGTACTTC
CASSEYRDRAETQYF
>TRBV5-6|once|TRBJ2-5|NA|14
TGTGCCAGCAGCTTGTTTTGGATTCAAGAGACCCAGTACTTC
CASSLFWIQETQYF
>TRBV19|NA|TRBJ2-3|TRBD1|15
TGTGCCAGTAGTCCAGGGACAGCGCCCTATAGTACGCAGTATTTT
CASSPGTAPYSTQYF
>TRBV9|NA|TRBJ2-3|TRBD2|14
TGTGCCAGCTCCGTACTAGCGGGAGAGGTTACGCAGTATTTT
CASSVLAGEVTQYF
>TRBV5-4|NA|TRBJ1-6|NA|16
TGTGCCAGCAGCTTGGCCGGGTCCCCTAATAATTCACCCCTCCACTTT
CASSLAGSPNNSPLHF
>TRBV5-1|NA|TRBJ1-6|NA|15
TGCGCCAGCAGCTTGGAGGGGGTTCCTAATTCACCCCTCCACTTT
CASSLEGVPNSPLHF
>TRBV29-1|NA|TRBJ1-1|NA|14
TGCAGCGTTAAAAGTGGAGGGTGGGGGACTGAAGCTTTCTTT
CSVKSGGWGTEAFF
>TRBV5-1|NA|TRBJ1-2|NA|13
TGCGCCAGCAGCTTGGGACAGGCGGGGGGCTACACCTTC
CASSLGQAGGYTF
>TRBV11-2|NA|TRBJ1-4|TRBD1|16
TGTGCCAGCAGCACCGAACCGGGACAGCCTTATGAAAAACTGTTTTTT
CASSTEPGQPYEKLFF
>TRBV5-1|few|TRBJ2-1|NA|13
TGCGCCAGCAGCTTACAGGTGTACAATGAGCAGTTCTTC
CASSLQVYNEQFF
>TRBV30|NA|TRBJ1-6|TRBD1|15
TGTGCCTGGAGTCTGGGACAGGGAGCGAGTTCACCCCTCCACTTT
CAWSLGQGASSPLHF
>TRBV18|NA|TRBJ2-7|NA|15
TGTGCCAGCTCACCCAGCGGGTGGAGCATGTACGAGCAGTACTTC
CASSPSGWSMYEQYF
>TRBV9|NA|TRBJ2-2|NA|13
TGTGCCAGCAGCGTAGGGACGAGCGGGGAGCTGTTTTTT
CASSVGTSGELFF
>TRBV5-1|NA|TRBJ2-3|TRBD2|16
TGCGCCAGCAGCTTGGGCCTAGCGGGAGTCATAGATACGCAGTATTTT
CASSLGLAGVIDTQYF
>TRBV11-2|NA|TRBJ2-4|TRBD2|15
TGTGCCAGCAGCGTAGCGGGGGGGGGCAAAAACATTCAGTACTTC
CASSVAGGGKNIQYF
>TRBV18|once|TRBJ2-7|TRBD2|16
TGTGCCAGCTCATCTCCGGGACTAGCGGGAAGTTACGAGCAGTACTTC
CASSSPGLAGSYEQYF
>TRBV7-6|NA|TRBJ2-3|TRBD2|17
TGTGCCAGCAGCTTAGCTAGTAGCGGGAGACAAGCAGATACGCAGTATTTT
CASSLASSGRQADTQYF
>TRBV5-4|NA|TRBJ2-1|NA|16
TGTGCCAGCGGCCGTGCGGGCGCGACCACGTACAATGAGCAGTTCTTC
CASGRAGATTYNEQFF